This TCR beta chain was found in a study of cytomegalovirus exposure and HLA in healthy donors. Findings and caveats of the study: Rare sequences made up most TCRs, while some public TCRs were found in many donors. Earlier findings revealed that most TCR beta V segments proved productive either about 90% or about 30% of the time.

This PCR relied on a set of 60 Vbeta primers and 13 Jbeta primers. Sequenced by immunoSEQ multiplex PCR; TCRdb stores in-frame clones only, minus some. The sample has fewer than 100,000 clones, around 80% seen once. The CDR3 contains 17 residues. Unmatched junction bases numbered 11, after V lost 7 bases and J lost 2 bases. Germline values: CDR1 SGHRS, CDR2 YFSETQ. On this clone: Its antigen is still unknown.

The sequencing input was PBMCs. This chain uses TRBV5-1 with TRBJ2-5; 13 bases align to TRBD2. The source of this sequence is a woman aged 55-69 years in good health and CMV-seronegative. CDR3 residues: CASHTRTSGSPQETQYF. CDR3 DNA sequence: TGCGCCAGCCATACCAGGACTAGCGGGAGTCCACAAGAGACCCAGTACTTC.